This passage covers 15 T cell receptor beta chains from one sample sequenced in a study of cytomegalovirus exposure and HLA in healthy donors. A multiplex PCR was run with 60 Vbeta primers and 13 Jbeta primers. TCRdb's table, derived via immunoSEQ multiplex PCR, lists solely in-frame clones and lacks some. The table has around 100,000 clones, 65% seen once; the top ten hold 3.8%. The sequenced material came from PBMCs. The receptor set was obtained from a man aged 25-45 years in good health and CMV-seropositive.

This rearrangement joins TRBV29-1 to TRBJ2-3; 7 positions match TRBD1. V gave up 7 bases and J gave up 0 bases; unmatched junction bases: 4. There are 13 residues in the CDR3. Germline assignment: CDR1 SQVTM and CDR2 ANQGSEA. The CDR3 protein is CSAEGASTDTQYF. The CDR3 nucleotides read TGCAGCGCCGAGGGGGCGAGCACAGATACGCAGTATTTT.

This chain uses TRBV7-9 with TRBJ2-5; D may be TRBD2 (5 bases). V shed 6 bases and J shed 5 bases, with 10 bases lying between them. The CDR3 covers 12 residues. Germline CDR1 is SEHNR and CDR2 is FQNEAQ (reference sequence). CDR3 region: CASSSVQETQYF. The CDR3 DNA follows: TGTGCCAGCAGTAGCGTCCAGGAGACCCAGTACTTC.

The CDR3 sequence: CASSRRLAGDYNEQFF. The CDR3 bases are TGCGCCAGCAGCCGCAGACTAGCGGGGGATTACAATGAGCAGTTCTTC. The chain carries TRBV4-1 and TRBJ2-1, with TRBD2 matching over 12 bases. Germline V gene sequence: CDR1 MGHRA, CDR2 YSYEKL. The trim removed 4 bases at V and 4 bases at J, leaving 5 bases unmatched. This CDR3 has 16 residues.

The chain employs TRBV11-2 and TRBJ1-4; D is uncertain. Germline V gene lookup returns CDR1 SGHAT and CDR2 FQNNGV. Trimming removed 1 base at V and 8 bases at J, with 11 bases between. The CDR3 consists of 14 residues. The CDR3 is CASSLGGLREKLFF. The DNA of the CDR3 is TGTGCCAGCAGCTTAGGAGGCTTAAGGGAAAAACTGTTTTTT. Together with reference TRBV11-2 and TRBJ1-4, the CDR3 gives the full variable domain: EAGVAQSPRYKIIEKRQSVAFWCNPISGHATLYWYQQILGQGPKLLIQFQNNGVVDDSQLPKDRFSAERLKGVDSTLKIQPAKLEDSAVYLCASSLGGLREKLFFGSGTQLSVL.

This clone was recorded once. The CDR3 is CASSKIRDRALRGGEQYF. CDR3 DNA: TGTGCCAGCAGCAAAATCCGGGACAGGGCCCTTCGGGGTGGAGAGCAGTACTTC. V is TRBV21-1 and J is TRBJ2-7; the table's D call, TRBD1, has no DNA check behind it. TRBV21-1 is a pseudogene segment. This CDR3 contains 18 residues.

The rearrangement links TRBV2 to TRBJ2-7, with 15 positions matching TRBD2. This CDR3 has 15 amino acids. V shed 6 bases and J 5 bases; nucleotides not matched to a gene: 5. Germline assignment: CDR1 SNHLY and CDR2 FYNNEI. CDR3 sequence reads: CASRMGTSGGHEQYF. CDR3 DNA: TGTGCCAGCAGGATGGGGACTAGCGGGGGGCACGAGCAGTACTTC.

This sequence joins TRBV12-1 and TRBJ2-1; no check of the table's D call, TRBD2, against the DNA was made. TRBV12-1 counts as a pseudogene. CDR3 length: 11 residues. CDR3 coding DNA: TGTGCCAGCCGATCGAGGCCTGAGCAGTTCTTC. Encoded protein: CASRSRPEQFF.

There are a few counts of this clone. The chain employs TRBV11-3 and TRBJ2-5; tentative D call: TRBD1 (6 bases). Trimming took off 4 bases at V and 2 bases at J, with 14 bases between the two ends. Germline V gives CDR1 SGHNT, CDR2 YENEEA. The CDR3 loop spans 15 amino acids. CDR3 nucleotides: TGTGCCAGCAGCTCCCCCCGGACAGAGCAAGAGACCCAGTACTTC. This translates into CASSSPRTEQETQYF.

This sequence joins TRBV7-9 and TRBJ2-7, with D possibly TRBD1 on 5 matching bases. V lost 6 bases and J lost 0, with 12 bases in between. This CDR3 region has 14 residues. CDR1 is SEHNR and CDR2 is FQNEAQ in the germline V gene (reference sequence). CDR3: CASRTDSSSYEQYF. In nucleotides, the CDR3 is TGTGCCAGCAGAACCGACAGCAGCTCCTACGAGCAGTACTTC.

The CDR3 bases are TGTGCCAGCAGTGAATTTGGGGCGGGGGCAAATGGCTACACCTTC. Translation gives CASSEFGAGANGYTF. V usage is TRBV25-1 and J usage is TRBJ1-2; perhaps TRBD1 as D (6 bases). CDR1 is MGHDK, CDR2 SYGVNS, per germline. Trimming took 1 base from V and 6 from J, leaving 15 bases between them. The CDR3 covers 15 residues.

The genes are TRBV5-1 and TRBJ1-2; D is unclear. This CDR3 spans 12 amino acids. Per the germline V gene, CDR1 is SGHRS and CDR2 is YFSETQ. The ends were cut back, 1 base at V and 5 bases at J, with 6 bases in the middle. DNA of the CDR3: TGCGCCAGCAGCTTGAATCTGTATGGCTACACCTTC. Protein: CASSLNLYGYTF.

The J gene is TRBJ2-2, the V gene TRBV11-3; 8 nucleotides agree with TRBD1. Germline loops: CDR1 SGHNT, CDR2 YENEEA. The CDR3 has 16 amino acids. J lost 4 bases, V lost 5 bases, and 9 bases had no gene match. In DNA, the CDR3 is TGTGCCAGCAGCCCGGGACAGGCCTCGACCACCGGGGAGCTGTTTTTT. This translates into CASSPGQASTTGELFF.

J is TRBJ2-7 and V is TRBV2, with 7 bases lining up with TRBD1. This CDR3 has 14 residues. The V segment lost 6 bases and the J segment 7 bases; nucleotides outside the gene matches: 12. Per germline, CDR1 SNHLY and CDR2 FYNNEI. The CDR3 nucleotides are TGTGCCAGCAGGGGTAACAGGGGACGGCAAGAGCAGTACTTC. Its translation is CASRGNRGRQEQYF.

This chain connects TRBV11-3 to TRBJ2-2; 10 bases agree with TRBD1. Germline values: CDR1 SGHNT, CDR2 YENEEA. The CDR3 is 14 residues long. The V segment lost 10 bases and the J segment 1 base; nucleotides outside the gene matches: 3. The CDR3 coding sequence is TGTGCCACCGGACAGGGGGTGAACACCGGGGAGCTGTTTTTT. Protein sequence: CATGQGVNTGELFF.

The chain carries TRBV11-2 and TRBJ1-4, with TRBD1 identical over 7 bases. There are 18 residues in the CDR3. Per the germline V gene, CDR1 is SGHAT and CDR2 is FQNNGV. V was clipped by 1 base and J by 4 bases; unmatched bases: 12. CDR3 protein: CASSLGRGRGMGNEKLFF. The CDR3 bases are TGTGCCAGCAGCTTAGGACGGGGCAGGGGGATGGGTAATGAAAAACTGTTTTTT. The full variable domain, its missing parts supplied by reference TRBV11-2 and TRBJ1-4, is EAGVAQSPRYKIIEKRQSVAFWCNPISGHATLYWYQQILGQGPKLLIQFQNNGVVDDSQLPKDRFSAERLKGVDSTLKIQPAKLEDSAVYLCASSLGRGRGMGNEKLFFGSGTQLSVL.